Shown below are 28 T cell receptor beta chains from a single sample sequenced in a study of T-cell reconstitution after alpha-beta-depleted transplantation in children. Molecular barcoding with unique molecular identifiers was used for the TCRbeta library. TCRdb passed the PCR reads through MiXCR, listing each CDR3 protein once. The sample lists about 540,000 distinct CDR3 sequences, around 20% seen once, with less than 4% in the top ten. Source: PBMCs from the stem cell graft donor, taken from the stem cell graft. These receptors were taken from a human donor who donated a stem cell graft to a child with acute lymphoblastic leukemia.

The rearrangement uses TRBV10-2 and TRBJ2-2; 11 positions agree with TRBD2. The germline V gene has CDR1 WSHSY and CDR2 SAAADI. Trimming cost V 10 bases and J 7 bases; bases outside gene matches: 5. There are 13 residues in the CDR3. The CDR3 here is CATQGLAGGELFF. Here the CDR3 DNA reads TGCGCCACCCAAGGACTAGCGGGCGGGGAGCTGTTTTTT.

This clonotype was seen only a few times. The rearrangement uses TRBV20-1 and TRBJ2-3; tentatively, D is TRBD1 (5 bases). The CDR3 is 11 amino acids. Per germline, CDR1 DFQATT and CDR2 SNEGSKA (reference sequence). With 1 base removed from V and 9 bases from J, the gap between germline ends came to 8 bases. The DNA for the CDR3 is TGCAGTGCTAGAGTGGGGCCAACGCAGTATTTT. This translates into CSARVGPTQYF.

This clonotype was seen more than once but under ten times. The CDR3 DNA is TGTGCCTGGCGGGGCACAGGCAATCAGCCCCAGCATTTT. This gives the protein CAWRGTGNQPQHF. The chain combines TRBV30 with TRBJ1-5; weak D call: TRBD1 (5 bases). Germline V gene data show CDR1 as GTSNPN and CDR2 as SVGIG (reference sequence). This CDR3 is 13 amino acids long. V was cut by 5 bases and J by 2 bases, with 10 bases left in between.

This clonotype has just a few counts. The chain employs TRBV5-1 and TRBJ2-5; no firm D call. V was cut by 0 bases and J by 4 bases, with 13 bases left in between. Germline CDR1 is SGHRS and CDR2 is YFSETQ. The CDR3 consists of 15 residues. CDR3 DNA: TGCGCCAGCAGCTTGGAGGGCCCGTTAATAGAGACCCAGTACTTC. Translated, it gives CASSLEGPLIETQYF.

The chain's CDR3 is CASSTGNEQYF. The CDR3, as DNA: TGTGCCAGCAGTACAGGTAACGAGCAGTACTTC. The chain uses TRBV27 and TRBJ2-7; TRBD1 is a possible D gene (5 bases). This CDR3 spans 11 amino acids. Trimming removed 5 bases at V and 5 bases at J, with 7 bases between. Germline values: CDR1 MNHEY, CDR2 SMNVEV (reference sequence).

The CDR3 loop reads CASRGLADSYNEQFF. DNA for the CDR3: TGTGCCAGCAGGGGACTAGCGGACTCCTACAATGAGCAGTTCTTC. The gene calls are TRBV2 and TRBJ2-1; 11 nucleotides align to TRBD2. V lost 6 bases and J lost 0; bases outside the gene matches: 1. The CDR3 length is 15 residues. The germline V gene has CDR1 SNHLY and CDR2 FYNNEI.

This clonotype showed up just a few times. V and J are TRBV18 and TRBJ1-4; 9 bases line up with TRBD1. With 4 bases clipped from V and 7 bases from J, the junction kept 10 bases outside the gene matches. This CDR3 region has 16 residues. CDR1 is KGHSH and CDR2 is LQKENI in the germline V gene. CDR3 amino acids: CASSLLDRGIREKLFF. The CDR3 DNA reads as TGTGCCAGCTCACTACTAGACAGGGGGATACGTGAAAAACTGTTTTTT.

This chain connects TRBV11-2 to TRBJ2-7; D unclear. The CDR3 spans 14 residues. V shed 6 bases and J shed 0 bases, with 12 bases lying between them. Germline loops: CDR1 SGHAT, CDR2 FQNNGV. CDR3 nucleotide sequence: TGTGCCAGCAGGGACGACATGTTCTCCTACGAGCAGTACTTC. Translating gives CASRDDMFSYEQYF.

This clonotype was observed a handful of times. V and J are TRBV5-1 and TRBJ2-7, with D perhaps TRBD2 (6 bases). Trimming removed 4 bases at V and 1 base at J, with 12 bases between. The CDR3 is 14 residues long. In germline, CDR1 is SGHRS, CDR2 YFSETQ. The CDR3: CASSPGLGSYEQYF. The CDR3 DNA sequence: TGCGCCAGCAGCCCGGGACTGGGATCCTACGAGCAGTACTTC.

This chain links TRBV10-3 with TRBJ2-7; TRBD1 agrees at 8 bases. V lost 6 bases and J lost 4; bases outside the gene matches: 5. The CDR3 totals 13 residues. The germline CDR1 and CDR2 sequences are ENHRY and SYGVKD. CDR3 region: CAIRGGQAYEQYF. Written as DNA, the CDR3 is TGTGCCATCAGGGGGGGACAGGCGTACGAGCAGTACTTC.

The V call is TRBV5-1, the J call TRBJ1-2, with TRBD1 matching 9 bases. Germline CDR1 reads SGHRS; CDR2 reads YFSETQ. With V trimmed by 3 bases and J by 8 bases, 8 bases remained unmatched. This CDR3 contains 14 residues. CDR3 in DNA: TGCGCCAGCAGCTACCGGGACAGGGTTGGCGGCTACACCTTC. This translates into CASSYRDRVGGYTF.

This clonotype was found a few times. This chain connects TRBV5-1 to TRBJ1-1, with D uncertain. Trimming took 6 bases from V and 8 from J, leaving 23 bases between them. Germline loops: CDR1 SGHRS, CDR2 YFSETQ. This CDR3 is 15 amino acids long. CDR3 in amino acids: CASKLAPSGFPEAFF. Here the CDR3 DNA reads TGCGCCAGCAAATTAGCCCCATCGGGTTTCCCAGAAGCTTTCTTT.

V gene TRBV12-3 or TRBV12-4 combines with J gene TRBJ2-1; perhaps D is TRBD1 or TRBD2 (5 bases each). This CDR3 comprises 15 residues. V shed 6 bases and J shed 4 bases, with 16 bases lying between them. The CDR3 bases are TGTGCCAGCAGCCCTCTTGATGGGGGTTACAATGAGCAGTTCTTC. Translation gives CASSPLDGGYNEQFF.

This chain uses TRBV27 with TRBJ2-1; perhaps TRBD2 as D (5 bases). Trimming pared 5 bases from V and 9 bases from J, leaving 20 bases between. CDR1 is MNHEY, CDR2 SMNVEV, per germline (reference sequence). This CDR3 has 15 amino acids. The CDR3, as DNA: TGTGCCAGCAGTGACCTAGCCGGAGGAATTGGTGAGCAGTTCTTC. Encoded protein: CASSDLAGGIGEQFF.

In its sample, this clonotype was seen a few times. The chain links TRBV7-2 to TRBJ1-2; weak D call: TRBD1 (5 bases). CDR3 length equals 11 residues. Trimming left V 8 bases short and J 5 bases short, with 9 bases between. Germline V CDR1 and CDR2: SGHTA, FQGNSA. The CDR3 spells CASGGRYGYTF. In DNA form, the CDR3 reads TGTGCCAGCGGGGGAAGGTATGGCTACACCTTC.

In this sample, this clonotype turned up a few times. The chain joins TRBV27 to TRBJ1-1; possible D gene TRBD1, 5 bases. The CDR3 runs to 16 residues. The V gene's germline CDR1 is MNHEY and CDR2 SMNVEV (reference sequence). Trimming stripped 1 base from V and 2 bases from J, with 14 bases between. The CDR3 coding sequence is TGTGCCAGCAGTTTATACGCAGGGACCCTCAACACTGAAGCTTTCTTT. Its translation: CASSLYAGTLNTEAFF.

This clonotype was counted between two and nine times. The rearrangement joins TRBV7-9 to TRBJ2-7; TRBD1 or TRBD2 may be the D gene (6 bases each). Between the trimmed V and J ends, which lost 1 base and 4 bases, there was a span of 11 bases. This CDR3 spans 14 amino acids. CDR1 and CDR2 from the germline V gene are SEHNR and FQNEAQ (reference sequence). The CDR3: CASSLVTGLYEQYF. CDR3 in DNA: TGTGCCAGCAGCTTAGTGACAGGACTATACGAGCAGTACTTC. Together with reference TRBV7-9 and TRBJ2-7, the CDR3 gives the full variable domain: DTGVSQNPRHKITKRGQNVTFRCDPISEHNRLYWYRQTLGQGPEFLTYFQNEAQLEKSRLLSDRFSAERPKGSFSTLEIQRTEQGDSAMYLCASSLVTGLYEQYFGPGTRLTVT.

This clonotype was counted between two and nine times. The chain carries TRBV20-1 and TRBJ2-1; TRBD1 is a possible D gene (5 bases). The V end lost 6 bases, the J end lost 12 bases, and 12 bases lay between the germline ends. Per germline, CDR1 DFQATT and CDR2 SNEGSKA (reference sequence). CDR3 length equals 10 residues. The CDR3 reads CSANQGGQFF. CDR3 nucleotide sequence: TGCAGTGCAAACCAGGGTGGGCAGTTCTTC.

The chain has TRBV29-1 and TRBJ1-3; no definite D call. The CDR3 runs 16 residues. The germline V gene encodes CDR1 SQVTM and CDR2 ANQGSEA. V was clipped by 4 bases and J by 0 bases, with 16 bases between them. The CDR3 region has the DNA TGCAGCGTTGGAAGTGGTCTGTGGGGCTCTGGAAACACCATATATTTT. Translated: CSVGSGLWGSGNTIYF.

This clonotype showed up just a few times. The chain joins TRBV25-1 to TRBJ2-5, with 10 bases that match TRBD2. The CDR3 runs to 20 residues. The junction had 20 bases not matched to a gene; V was cut back by 2 bases and J by 5 bases. Germline V CDR1 and CDR2: MGHDK, SYGVNS. The CDR3 nucleotides read TGTGCCAGCAGTGAACCCATTCCCCGCCTAGCGGGAGTTGTTTACGAGACCCAGTACTTC. Translated: CASSEPIPRLAGVVYETQYF.

This sequence joins TRBV12-3 or TRBV12-4 and TRBJ1-5; D is possibly TRBD1 (5 bases). Trimming removed 4 bases at V and 4 bases at J, with 11 bases between. The CDR3 is 14 residues long. CDR3 nucleotides: TGTGCCAGCAGTTACGTACGGGGGAATCAGCCCCAGCATTTT. Its protein is CASSYVRGNQPQHF.

This clonotype showed up many times. This rearrangement joins TRBV5-1 to TRBJ2-2; no reliable D call. Looked up from germline, CDR1 is SGHRS and CDR2 is YFSETQ. The CDR3 is 17 residues long. Trimming removed 1 base from V and 4 bases from J, with 17 bases in between. CDR3 DNA: TGCGCCAGCAGCTTGAGGCGGTACAGTGGCTTCACCGGGGAGCTGTTTTTT. This encodes CASSLRRYSGFTGELFF.

This chain links TRBV12-3 or TRBV12-4 with TRBJ2-3; 13 bases are a match to TRBD2. This CDR3 has 19 amino acids. J gave up 1 base and V 2 bases, and 9 bases lay outside the gene matches. The CDR3 protein is CASSLFGLAGEGGTDTQYF. The CDR3 DNA sequence: TGTGCCAGCAGTTTATTCGGACTAGCGGGAGAGGGGGGCACAGATACGCAGTATTTT.

The chain is built from TRBV12-3 or TRBV12-4 and TRBJ2-3; tentatively, D is TRBD2 (5 bases). This CDR3 is built from 14 residues. The V gene lost 2 bases and the J gene lost 5 bases, with 11 bases spanning the gap. CDR3 DNA sequence: TGTGCCAGCAGTTTAACGGGGAGAATAGATACGCAGTATTTT. It codes for CASSLTGRIDTQYF.

This sequence joins TRBV12-3 or TRBV12-4 and TRBJ1-1; no reliable D call. The CDR3 contains 13 residues. V gave up 4 bases and J gave up 6 bases, with 12 bases separating them. CDR3 nucleotides: TGTGCCAGCAGTTCACAAATTCTCGCTGAAGCTTTCTTT. Residues: CASSSQILAEAFF.

The chain employs TRBV5-1 and TRBJ1-1; D is unresolved. With 0 bases removed from V and 8 bases from J, the gap between germline ends came to 11 bases. Germline lookup yields CDR1 SGHRS and CDR2 YFSETQ. CDR3 length: 13 residues. CDR3: CASSLDPGEEAFF. DNA for the CDR3: TGCGCCAGCAGCTTGGATCCTGGGGAAGAAGCTTTCTTT.

CDR3 protein: CASSGRQGSTEAFF. Written as DNA, the CDR3 is TGTGCCAGTAGTGGTCGGCAGGGCAGCACTGAAGCTTTCTTT. The V and J genes are TRBV19 and TRBJ1-1, with D maybe TRBD1 (5 bases). V dropped 5 bases and J dropped 4 bases, with 14 bases sitting between them. The CDR3 has 14 residues. The germline CDR1 and CDR2 sequences are LNHDA and SQIVND (reference sequence).

Only a few counts were recorded for this clonotype. The chain recombines TRBV12-3 or TRBV12-4 with TRBJ1-1; no definite D call. The CDR3 is 14 amino acids. V was trimmed by 3 bases and J by 4 bases, leaving 12 bases between them. CDR3 amino acids: CASSFWAPSTEAFF. Written as DNA, the CDR3 is TGTGCCAGCAGTTTTTGGGCCCCGAGCACTGAAGCTTTCTTT.